This T cell receptor (beta chain) was sequenced during a study of T cell responses to AZD1222 COVID-19 vaccine. As for the study in general: Second-dose schedules of about 4 or about 12 weeks were combined. General study results and limits: Dominant CD4 TCR responses targeted spike regions 160-218 and 743-854. Recipients of two AZD1222 doses showed rising Spike-specific TCR breadth and depth. Repertoire sampling happened only post peak T cell response.

Points on this clone: What it recognizes is unknown.

Profiled with immunoSEQ multiplex PCR; TCRdb holds only in-frame clones, not every one. The sample has approximately 100,000 clones, around nine tenths seen once. The germline V gene has CDR1 LNHNV and CDR2 YYDKDF (reference sequence). V was clipped by 3 bases and J by 5 bases; unmatched bases: 7. The CDR3 covers 17 residues. The sample in question was peripheral blood, obtained on day 0 of AZD1222 vaccination. The chain carries TRBV15 and TRBJ2-5; 15 bases align to TRBD2. The clonotype comes from an adult in good health. Here the CDR3 reads CATSRGGLAGGRETQYF. CDR3 in DNA: TGTGCCACCAGCAGGGGGGGACTAGCGGGAGGTCGGGAGACCCAGTACTTC.